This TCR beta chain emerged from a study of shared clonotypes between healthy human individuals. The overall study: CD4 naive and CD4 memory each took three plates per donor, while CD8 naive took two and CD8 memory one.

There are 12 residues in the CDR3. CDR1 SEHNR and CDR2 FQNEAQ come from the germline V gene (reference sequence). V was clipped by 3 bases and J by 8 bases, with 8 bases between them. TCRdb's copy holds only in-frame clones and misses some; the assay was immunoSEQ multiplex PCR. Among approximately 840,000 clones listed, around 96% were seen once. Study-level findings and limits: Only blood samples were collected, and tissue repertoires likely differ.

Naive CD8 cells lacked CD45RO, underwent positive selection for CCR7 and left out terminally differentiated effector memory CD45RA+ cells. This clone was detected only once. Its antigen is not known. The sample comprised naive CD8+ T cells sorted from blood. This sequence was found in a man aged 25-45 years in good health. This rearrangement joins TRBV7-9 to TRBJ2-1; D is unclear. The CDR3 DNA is TGTGCCAGCAGCTTTCGACCGGATGAGCAGTTCTTC. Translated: CASSFRPDEQFF. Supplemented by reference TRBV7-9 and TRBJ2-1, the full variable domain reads DTGVSQNPRHKITKRGQNVTFRCDPISEHNRLYWYRQTLGQGPEFLTYFQNEAQLEKSRLLSDRFSAERPKGSFSTLEIQRTEQGDSAMYLCASSFRPDEQFFGPGTRLTVL.